This TCR beta chain was profiled in a study of beta chain features in type 1 diabetes. Study as a whole: In age, gender and cell yields, patients were similar to healthy donors. Study-wide findings and caveats: Among type 1 diabetes patients, VDJ junctions had fewer insertions and more deletions. TCRB CDR3s were moderately but significantly shorter in Type 1 diabetes patients in all four CD4+ subsets. PCR might favor shorter templates, equally in patients and controls.

CD45RO/CCR7/CD25/CD127/CD95/CD27 sorting isolated CD4+ naive, central memory, regulatory and stem cell-like memory cells. Germline V gene lookup returns CDR1 MGHRA and CDR2 YSYEKL. The CDR3 contains 15 residues. V lost 1 base, J lost 4 bases, and 4 bases stayed unmatched. As concerns this clone: Its target is not known.

Expressed TCRB transcripts got sequenced, as all isolated RNA was reverse transcribed. The table came from immunoSEQ multiplex PCR; TCRdb's copy has only in-frame clones and leaves some out. Of roughly 230,000 clones in the sample, approximately 11% were seen once. This chain joins TRBV4-1 and TRBJ1-2; 9 bases are a match to TRBD1. The sequenced sample was naive CD4+ T cells from blood. The TCR was taken from a man aged 25 to 40 with type 1 diabetes. The CDR3 nucleotides read TGCGCCAGCAGCCAAGGGGGACAGGGCATCTATGGCTACACCTTC. This sequence encodes CASSQGGQGIYGYTF.